One sample yielded the 18 T cell receptor beta chains listed below, sequenced in a study of blood T cell repertoires in COVID-19. The protocol was immunoSEQ multiplex PCR, while the TCRdb copy is restricted to in-frame clones and leaves out a portion. Of hundreds of thousands of clones in the sample, approximately 84% were seen once. Input material: peripheral blood. All receptors come from an elderly woman with acute or convalescent COVID-19.

The chain links TRBV12-3 or TRBV12-4 to TRBJ2-3; D is perhaps TRBD1 (5 bases). This CDR3 spans 13 amino acids. Trimming pared 7 bases from V and 8 bases from J, leaving 16 bases between. The CDR3 bases are TGTGCCAGCAAAACAACAGGTTTTGGTACGCAGTATTTT. This encodes CASKTTGFGTQYF.

The gene calls are TRBV5-1 and TRBJ1-2; perhaps TRBD1 as D (5 bases). Trimming took 4 bases from V and 5 from J, leaving 21 bases between them. CDR1 is SGHRS, CDR2 YFSETQ, per germline. The CDR3 is 16 amino acids. The CDR3 region has the DNA TGCGCCAGCAGCCCCACCGCTCAGACAGAAGGATATGGCTACACCTTC. It specifies CASSPTAQTEGYGYTF.

The gene calls are TRBV3-1 (or the pseudogene TRBV3-2) and TRBJ2-2; 8 bases are shared with TRBD2. This CDR3 has 18 amino acids. CDR1 and CDR2 (germline): LGHDT, YNNKEL (reference sequence). J gave up 1 base and V 0 bases, and 7 bases lay outside the gene matches. The CDR3: CASSQDLGRAGNTGELFF. The CDR3 DNA follows: TGTGCCAGCAGCCAAGATCTCGGGAGGGCCGGGAACACCGGGGAGCTGTTTTTT.

This clone was observed once. The J gene is TRBJ2-2, the V gene TRBV6-1; no clear D. V was pared by 2 bases and J by 1 base, with 8 bases between. The germline V gene encodes CDR1 MNHNS and CDR2 SASEGT. The CDR3 has 15 amino acids. CDR3 coding DNA: TGTGCCAGCAGTGAAATTCTGAGGAACACCGGGGAGCTGTTTTTT. Protein product: CASSEILRNTGELFF.

The chain is built from TRBV2 and TRBJ1-5, with 7 bases lining up with TRBD1. The CDR3 has 15 amino acids. Germline V gene sequence: CDR1 SNHLY, CDR2 FYNNEI. Losses at the gene ends were 5 bases for V and 4 bases for J; bases not matched to a gene: 8. The CDR3 nucleotides read TGTGCCAGCAGTCAAGGGGACAGTTCTAATCAGCCCCAGCATTTT. Encoded protein: CASSQGDSSNQPQHF.

This chain joins TRBV7-9 and TRBJ2-7, with a tentative D call TRBD2 (7 bases). V lost 4 bases and J lost 0, with 13 bases in between. CDR1 is SEHNR and CDR2 is FQNEAQ in the germline V gene (reference sequence). The CDR3 is 15 amino acids. The CDR3 coding sequence is TGTGCCAGCAGCTCCCTCGGGGGGCGCTCCTACGAGCAGTACTTC. It yields the protein CASSSLGGRSYEQYF.

The chain links TRBV14 to TRBJ1-2, with D perhaps matching TRBD1 (6 bases). The germline CDR1 and CDR2 sequences are SGHDN and FVKESK. V shed 4 bases and J shed 4 bases, with 10 bases lying between them. This CDR3 region has 13 residues. The CDR3 bases are TGTGCCAGCAGCCCAGGGGTCTCCTATGGCTACACCTTC. Translation: CASSPGVSYGYTF.

This clone showed up just a few times. The rearrangement links TRBV11-2 to TRBJ2-7; 8 bases fit TRBD1. J was trimmed by 2 bases and V by 1 base; bases with no gene match: 4. This CDR3 spans 15 amino acids. Germline CDR1 reads SGHAT; CDR2 reads FQNNGV. The CDR3 region is CASSLARTGPYEQYF. CDR3 bases: TGTGCCAGCAGCTTAGCCCGGACAGGGCCCTACGAGCAGTACTTC.

The rearrangement uses TRBV7-2 and TRBJ2-5; weak D call: TRBD1 (5 bases). Germline CDR1 reads SGHTA; CDR2 reads FQGNSA. The CDR3 is made up of 13 amino acids. With 1 base removed from V and 5 bases from J, the gap between germline ends came to 8 bases. The CDR3 nucleotides are TGTGCCAGCAGCTTAGGCAGGGCGGAGACCCAGTACTTC. Its protein product is CASSLGRAETQYF.

The rearrangement joins TRBV5-1 to TRBJ2-1; possibly TRBD1 for D (6 bases). V lost 2 bases and J 8 bases, leaving 14 bases between the germline ends. This CDR3 region has 14 residues. Germline V gene lookup returns CDR1 SGHRS and CDR2 YFSETQ. CDR3 bases: TGCGCCAGCAGCTTTCGGGCAGGGGTCGATGAGCAGTTCTTC. Protein product: CASSFRAGVDEQFF.

This clone was detected only once. The chain is built from TRBV5-6 and TRBJ1-6; D perhaps matches TRBD1 (5 bases). Per the germline V gene, CDR1 is SGHDT and CDR2 is YYEEEE. The CDR3 spans 15 residues. The V gene lost 2 bases and the J gene lost 8 bases, with 14 bases spanning the gap. CDR3 protein: CASSFAGTGDSPLHF. The DNA of the CDR3 is TGTGCCAGCAGCTTCGCAGGGACGGGGGATTCACCCCTCCACTTT.

The chain combines TRBV5-5 with TRBJ2-6, with 8 positions matching TRBD1. Germline loops: CDR1 SGHKS, CDR2 YYEKEE (reference sequence). J gave up 0 bases and V 3 bases, and 5 bases lay outside the gene matches. The CDR3 has 17 residues. The DNA for the CDR3 is TGTGCCAGCAGCTGGACAGGGACCCTCTCTGGGGCCAACGTCCTGACTTTC. Translation: CASSWTGTLSGANVLTF.

V is TRBV4-1 and J is TRBJ1-4; D call uncertain. Between the trimmed V and J ends, which lost 5 bases and 5 bases, there was a span of 15 bases. Germline CDR1 reads MGHRA; CDR2 reads YSYEKL. The CDR3 has 15 amino acids. The CDR3 sequence is CASSTPAGKNEKLFF. The CDR3 DNA sequence: TGCGCCAGCAGCACCCCCGCGGGGAAGAATGAAAAACTGTTTTTT.

V is TRBV5-1 and J is TRBJ1-3; D possibly corresponds to TRBD1 (6 bases). The CDR3 runs 16 residues. Trimming took 0 bases from V and 4 from J, leaving 14 bases between them. CDR1 and CDR2 from the germline V gene are SGHRS and YFSETQ. CDR3 sequence reads: CASSLEGQGSGNTIYF. The CDR3 DNA sequence: TGCGCCAGCAGCTTGGAAGGTCAGGGGAGCGGAAACACCATATATTTT.

This clone was counted only a few times. The chain uses TRBV10-3 and TRBJ2-7; 9 bases map to TRBD1. The CDR3 covers 11 residues. Germline CDR1 ENHRY, CDR2 SYGVKD. Unmatched junction bases numbered 5, after V lost 11 bases and J lost 6 bases. The CDR3 sequence is CAAQGAFEQYF. The CDR3 bases are TGTGCCGCACAGGGGGCGTTCGAGCAGTACTTC.

The CDR3 region has the DNA TGTGCCAGCAGCGTAGACTCAGATACGCAGTATTTT. This gives the protein CASSVDSDTQYF. The chain is built from TRBV9 and TRBJ2-3; D not certain. This CDR3 contains 12 residues. Per the germline V gene, CDR1 is SGDLS and CDR2 is YYNGEE. Trimming shortened V by 0 bases and J by 4 bases, and 3 bases separated the two germline ends.

The gene calls are TRBV28 and TRBJ1-4; weak D call: TRBD1 (5 bases). V was pared by 3 bases and J by 0 bases, with 11 bases between. CDR1 MDHEN and CDR2 SYDVKM come from the germline V gene. The CDR3 is made up of 16 amino acids. Here the CDR3 DNA reads TGTGCCAGCAGTTTTTTAGGGGAAGCAACTAATGAAAAACTGTTTTTT. It is translated as CASSFLGEATNEKLFF.

This rearrangement joins TRBV5-1 to TRBJ1-3, with D maybe TRBD1 (6 bases). The CDR3 extends over 16 amino acids. Looked up from germline, CDR1 is SGHRS and CDR2 is YFSETQ. V was clipped by 1 base and J by 2 bases, with 13 bases between them. CDR3 amino acids: CASSLSAGVTGNTIYF. CDR3 DNA sequence: TGCGCCAGCAGCTTGTCAGCAGGGGTAACTGGAAACACCATATATTTT.